This T cell receptor beta chain comes out of a study of T cells in Graves' hyperthyroidism and ophthalmopathy. The CDR3 regions of TCR beta were amplified from RNA transcripts. The HTBI set primed first-round TCR CDR3 RT-PCR. A single record per CDR3 protein comes from TCRdb applying MiXCR to the multiplex PCR reads. In the table there are about 660,000 distinct CDR3 sequences, less than 45% of which are singletons. Study-level points and caveats: Blood shared most expanded thyroid clonotypes above 0.001. Ophthalmopathy was model-predicted a median roughly 6.5 months pre-onset.

As regards this clonotype: Its antigen is still unknown.

This CDR3 comprises 15 residues. CDR1 and CDR2 from the germline V gene are SNHLY and FYNNEI. The V end lost 5 bases, the J end lost 5 bases, and 15 bases lay between the germline ends. V usage is TRBV2 and J usage is TRBJ1-4; D might be TRBD1 (6 bases). The receptor was derived from an adult man with Graves' disease, either hyperthyroidism or ophthalmopathy (not recorded which). The sequenced material came from peripheral blood or thyroid tissue (not recorded which). The CDR3 loop reads CASSLSAGDNEKLFF. CDR3 coding DNA: TGTGCCAGCAGTTTATCGGCAGGGGACAATGAAAAACTGTTTTTT.